These 6 T cell receptor beta chains came from one sample sequenced in a study of blood T cell repertoires in COVID-19. Libraries were prepared by immunoSEQ multiplex PCR; TCRdb keeps only in-frame clonotypes and omits some of them. The table includes 55,000 to 85,000 clones, 88% detected once. The source material was peripheral blood. The receptor source for this set is a human donor in a cohort sampled during active COVID-19.

This clone was counted a few times. The rearrangement links TRBV27 to TRBJ1-6, with TRBD1 as a possible D gene (5 bases). The CDR3 runs to 13 residues. V lost 9 bases and J lost 8, with 14 bases in between. CDR1 MNHEY and CDR2 SMNVEV come from the germline V gene (reference sequence). The CDR3 sequence is CASKAGVDSPLHF. The CDR3 DNA is TGTGCCAGTAAGGCGGGGGTGGATTCACCCCTCCACTTT.

J is TRBJ1-4 and V is TRBV7-8, with D possibly being TRBD1 (5 bases). CDR3 length: 18 amino acids. Germline V gene sequence: CDR1 SGHVS, CDR2 FQNEAQ. V lost 0 bases and J lost 7, with 21 bases in between. The CDR3 DNA reads as TGTGCCAGCAGCTTAGCGCTGGGACGGAACCTGGGGGGTGAAAAACTGTTTTTT. Amino acid sequence: CASSLALGRNLGGEKLFF.

The genes are TRBV2 and TRBJ1-5; 8 nucleotides match TRBD1. Germline assignment: CDR1 SNHLY and CDR2 FYNNEI. The CDR3 extends over 14 amino acids. The J segment lost 4 bases and the V segment lost 8 bases, leaving 7 bases of the junction unmatched. CDR3 in amino acids: CASQQGGSNQPQHF. CDR3 bases: TGTGCCAGCCAACAGGGGGGATCTAATCAGCCCCAGCATTTT.

A few counts support this clone. The gene calls are TRBV7-2 and TRBJ2-2, with D hard to call. The CDR3 has 15 amino acids. With 3 bases removed from V and 0 bases from J, the gap between germline ends came to 8 bases. Germline CDR1 reads SGHTA; CDR2 reads FQGNSA. The CDR3 loop is CASSFTPSNTGELFF. The CDR3 nucleotides read TGTGCCAGCAGCTTCACTCCCTCGAACACCGGGGAGCTGTTTTTT.

The chain combines TRBV7-2 with TRBJ1-5; a weak D match, TRBD1 (5 bases). The V gene lost 3 bases and the J gene lost 6 bases, with 9 bases spanning the gap. This CDR3 spans 13 amino acids. Germline loops: CDR1 SGHTA, CDR2 FQGNSA. Here the CDR3 DNA reads TGTGCCAGCAGCTTGTCGGGGGGTCAGCCCCAGCATTTT. Amino acid sequence: CASSLSGGQPQHF.

The gene calls are TRBV2 and TRBJ2-2; D is uncertain. The germline V gene encodes CDR1 SNHLY and CDR2 FYNNEI. Between the trimmed V and J ends, which lost 4 bases and 5 bases, there was a span of 14 bases. The CDR3 runs to 15 residues. Here the CDR3 DNA reads TGTGCCAGCAGTGGAGGTTTAGCTTTTACCGGGGAGCTGTTTTTT. It encodes CASSGGLAFTGELFF.